These 3 T cell receptor beta chains were sequenced from one sample in a study of T cell clusters in autoimmune cytopenias. One tube held mixed TRB-A and TRB-B primer pools for touch-down PCR. TCRdb re-called the multiplex PCR reads and gives one entry per CDR3 protein, without DNA. This sample contains around 7,000 distinct CDR3 sequences. Each sample's input was around 250 ng genomic DNA, 38,000 or so genome equivalents. The sequenced sample was peripheral blood. These receptors all come from a human donor with an autoimmune cytopenia or autoimmune hepatitis (not recorded which).

V and J are TRBV19 and TRBJ2-1; TCRdb picks TRBD2, but there is no DNA to check that call. The germline gives CDR1 LNHDA, CDR2 SQIVND (reference sequence). The CDR3 length is 15 residues. CDR3 residues: CASSSGRAWAGEQFF.

By frequency, this clonotype is medium-sized (0.01 to 0.1%). The rearrangement links TRBV7-2 to TRBJ1-1; there is no DNA to check the TCRdb D call of TRBD1. Germline assignment: CDR1 SGHTA and CDR2 FQGNSA. The CDR3 loop spans 14 amino acids. CDR3 sequence: CASSLVRAGTEAFF.

This chain uses TRBV4-2 with TRBJ1-2. This CDR3 contains 14 residues. CDR1 and CDR2 from the germline V gene are LGHNA and YNFKEQ. The CDR3 is CASSQTAESYGYTF.